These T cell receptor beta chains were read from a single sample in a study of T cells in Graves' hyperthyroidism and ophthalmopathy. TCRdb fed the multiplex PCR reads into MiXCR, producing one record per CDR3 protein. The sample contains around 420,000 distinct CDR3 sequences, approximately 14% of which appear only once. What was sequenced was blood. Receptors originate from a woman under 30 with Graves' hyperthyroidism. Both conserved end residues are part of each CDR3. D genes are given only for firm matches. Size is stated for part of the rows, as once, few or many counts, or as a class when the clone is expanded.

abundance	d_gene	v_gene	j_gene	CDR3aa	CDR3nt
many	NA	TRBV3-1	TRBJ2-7	CASSQGVAYEQYF	TGTGCCAGCAGCCAAGGTGTAGCCTACGAGCAGTACTTC
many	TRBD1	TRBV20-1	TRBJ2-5	CSARERTGYQETQYF	TGCAGTGCAAGGGAGAGGACAGGATACCAAGAGACCCAGTACTTC
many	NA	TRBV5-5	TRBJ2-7	CASSLLGGSRSPGLYEQYF	TGTGCCAGCAGCTTGCTGGGCGGGTCCCGGTCGCCCGGCCTCTACGAGCAGTACTTC
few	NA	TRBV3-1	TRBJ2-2	CASSQVSGGWTGELFF	TGTGCCAGCAGCCAAGTATCCGGGGGTTGGACCGGGGAGCTGTTTTTT
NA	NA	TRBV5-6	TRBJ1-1	CASSPYDGDAFF	TGTGCCAGCAGCCCGTACGACGGAGACGCTTTCTTT
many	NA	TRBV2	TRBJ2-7	CASILMEGAYEQYF	TGTGCCAGCATCCTGATGGAGGGGGCCTACGAGCAGTACTTC
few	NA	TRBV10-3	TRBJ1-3	CATLGTASGNTIYF	TGTGCCACCCTAGGGACCGCCTCTGGAAACACCATATATTTT
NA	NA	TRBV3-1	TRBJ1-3	CASSQERRPGNTIYF	TGTGCCAGCAGCCAAGAGCGGCGGCCTGGAAACACCATATATTTT
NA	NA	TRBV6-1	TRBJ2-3	CASRRRSTHTDTQYF	TGTGCCAGCAGGCGCCGAAGCACACACACAGATACGCAGTATTTT
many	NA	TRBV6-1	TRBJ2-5	CASSDYGGRGLGETQYF	TGTGCCAGCAGTGACTACGGGGGGCGGGGGTTGGGAGAGACCCAGTACTTC
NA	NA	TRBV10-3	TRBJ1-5	CAIRETAPGAQHF	TGTGCCATCAGAGAGACCGCCCCAGGGGCCCAGCATTTT
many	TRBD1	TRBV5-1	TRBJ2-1	CASSLTDRGINEQFF	TGCGCCAGCAGTCTTACGGACAGGGGGATCAATGAGCAGTTCTTC
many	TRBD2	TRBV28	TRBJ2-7	CASSLRPTLRGGYEQYF	TGTGCCAGCAGTTTAAGACCCACTTTGCGGGGGGGCTACGAGCAGTACTTC
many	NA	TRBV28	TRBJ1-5	CASSSQGRWDNQPQHF	TGTGCCAGCAGTTCCCAAGGTCGGTGGGACAATCAGCCCCAGCATTTT
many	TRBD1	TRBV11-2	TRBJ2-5	CASSTGVRETQYF	TGTGCCAGCAGCACAGGGGTTAGGGAGACCCAGTACTTC
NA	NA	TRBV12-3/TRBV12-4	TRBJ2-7	CASLGDFYEQYF	TGTGCCAGCCTCGGGGACTTCTACGAGCAGTACTTC
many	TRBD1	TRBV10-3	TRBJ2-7	CAISDPGQVSYEQYF	TGTGCCATCAGTGACCCGGGACAGGTTTCCTACGAGCAGTACTTC
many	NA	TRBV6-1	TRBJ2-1	CASIGALAGSSYNEQFF	TGTGCCAGCATCGGGGCCCTGGCCGGGAGCTCCTACAATGAGCAGTTCTTC
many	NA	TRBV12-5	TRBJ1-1	CASGLKANTEAFF	TGTGCTAGTGGTTTGAAAGCAAACACTGAAGCTTTCTTT
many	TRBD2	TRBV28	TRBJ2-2	CASRSPGLAYTTGELFF	TGTGCCAGCAGATCCCCGGGACTAGCGTATACCACCGGGGAGCTGTTTTTT
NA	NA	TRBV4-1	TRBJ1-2	CASSQGRWGIHGGYTF	TGCGCCAGCAGCCAAGGTCGCTGGGGTATTCACGGCGGCTACACCTTC
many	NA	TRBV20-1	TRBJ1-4	CSAETGDNEKLFF	TGCAGTGCTGAAACAGGCGATAATGAAAAACTGTTTTTT
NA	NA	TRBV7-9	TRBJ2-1	CASSMTTYNEQFF	TGTGCCAGCAGCATGACTACCTACAATGAGCAGTTCTTC
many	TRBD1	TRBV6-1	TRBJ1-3	CASSFRQGSGNTIYF	TGTGCCAGCAGTTTCAGACAGGGGTCCGGAAACACCATATATTTT
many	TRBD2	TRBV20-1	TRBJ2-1	CSARLAGGLSGPNEQFF	TGCAGTGCTCGACTAGCGGGGGGACTCTCAGGCCCCAATGAGCAGTTCTTC
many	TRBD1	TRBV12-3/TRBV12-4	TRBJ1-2	CASSKAPTGGSGYTF	TGTGCCAGCAGCAAGGCCCCCACAGGGGGCAGTGGCTACACCTTC
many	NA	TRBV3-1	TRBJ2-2	CASSQGGLTNTGELFF	TGTGCCAGCAGCCAAGGAGGCTTAACGAACACCGGGGAGCTGTTTTTT
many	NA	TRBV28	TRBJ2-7	CASRTRQTYEQYF	TGTGCCAGCCGGACCCGACAGACTTACGAGCAGTACTTC
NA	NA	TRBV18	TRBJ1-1	CASSFTGSTEAFF	TGTGCCAGCTCATTTACAGGTAGCACTGAAGCTTTCTTT
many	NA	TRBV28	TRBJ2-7	CASSSGQIVYEQYF	TGTGCCAGCAGTTCCGGACAAATTGTGTACGAGCAGTACTTC
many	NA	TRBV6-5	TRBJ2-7	CASSYSEGTYEQYF	TGTGCCAGCAGTTACTCGGAGGGAACCTACGAGCAGTACTTC
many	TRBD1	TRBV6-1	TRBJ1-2	CASSSSRDRGLQVGYTF	TGTGCCAGCAGCTCGTCCCGGGACAGGGGACTTCAAGTGGGCTACACCTTC
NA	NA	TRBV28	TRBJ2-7	CASTRETYEQYF	TGTGCCAGCACCAGGGAAACCTACGAGCAGTACTTC
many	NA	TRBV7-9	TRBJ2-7	CASSLAGSLSSYEQYF	TGTGCCAGCAGCTTAGCCGGGTCCTTAAGCTCCTACGAGCAGTACTTC
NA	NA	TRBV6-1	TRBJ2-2	CASSWTPGNGELFF	TGTGCCAGCAGCTGGACCCCTGGTAACGGGGAGCTGTTTTTT
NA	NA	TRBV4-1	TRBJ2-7	CASSQGSVTEQYF	TGCGCCAGCAGCCAAGGGTCCGTGACCGAGCAGTACTTC